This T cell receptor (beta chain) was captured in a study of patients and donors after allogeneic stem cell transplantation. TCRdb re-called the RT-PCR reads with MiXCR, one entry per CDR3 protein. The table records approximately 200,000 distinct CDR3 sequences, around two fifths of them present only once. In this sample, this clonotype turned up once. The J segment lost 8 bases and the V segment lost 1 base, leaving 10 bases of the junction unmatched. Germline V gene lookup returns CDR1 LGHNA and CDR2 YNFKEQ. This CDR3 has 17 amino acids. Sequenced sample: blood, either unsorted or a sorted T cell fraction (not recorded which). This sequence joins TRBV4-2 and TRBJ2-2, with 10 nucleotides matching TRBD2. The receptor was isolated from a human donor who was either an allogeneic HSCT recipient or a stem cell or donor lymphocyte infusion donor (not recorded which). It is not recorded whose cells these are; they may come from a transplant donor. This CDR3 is CASSQVTLAGVGGELFF. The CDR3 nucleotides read TGTGCCAGCAGCCAAGTAACCCTAGCGGGAGTAGGGGGGGAGCTGTTTTTT.